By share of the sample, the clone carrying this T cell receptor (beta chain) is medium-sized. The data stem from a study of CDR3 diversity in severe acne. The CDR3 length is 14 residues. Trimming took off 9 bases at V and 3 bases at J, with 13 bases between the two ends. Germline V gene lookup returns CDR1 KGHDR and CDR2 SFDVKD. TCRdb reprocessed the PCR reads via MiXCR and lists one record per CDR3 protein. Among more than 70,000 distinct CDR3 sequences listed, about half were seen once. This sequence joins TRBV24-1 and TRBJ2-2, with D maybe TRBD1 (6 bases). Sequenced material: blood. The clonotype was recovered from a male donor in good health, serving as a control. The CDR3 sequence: CATSQGRYTGELFF. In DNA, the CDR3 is TGTGCCACCTCCCAGGGGAGATACACCGGGGAGCTGTTTTTT.